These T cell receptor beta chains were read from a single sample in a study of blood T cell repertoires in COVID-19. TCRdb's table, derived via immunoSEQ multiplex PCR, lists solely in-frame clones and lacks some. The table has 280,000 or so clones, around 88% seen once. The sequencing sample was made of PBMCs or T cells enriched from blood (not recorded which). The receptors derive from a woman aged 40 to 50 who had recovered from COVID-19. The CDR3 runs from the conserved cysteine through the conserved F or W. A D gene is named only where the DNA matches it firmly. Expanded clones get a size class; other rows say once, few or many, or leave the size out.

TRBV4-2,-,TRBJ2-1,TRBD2,TGTGCCAGCAGCCAAGTCAGCCTTAGTAGCGGGAGTCTACATGAGCAGTTCTTC,CASSQVSLSSGSLHEQFF
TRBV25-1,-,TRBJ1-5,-,TGTGCCAGCAGTCCAAGTACGGGGAATCAGCCCCAGCATTTT,CASSPSTGNQPQHF
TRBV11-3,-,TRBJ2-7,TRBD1,TGTGCCAGCAGCACCCGGACAGGGGCCTCCTACGAGCAGTACTTC,CASSTRTGASYEQYF
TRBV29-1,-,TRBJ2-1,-,TGCAGCGTTGAAGGCGGAAGCTCCTACAATGAGCAGTTCTTC,CSVEGGSSYNEQFF
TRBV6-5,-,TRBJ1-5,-,TGTGCCAGCAGTTTAGTCCGGGGGGGCAATCAGCCCCAGCATTTT,CASSLVRGGNQPQHF
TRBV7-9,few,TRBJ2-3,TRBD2,TGTGCCAGCAGCCGAAACATCGGGACTAGCGGGAGGGCCGGAGATACGCAGTATTTT,CASSRNIGTSGRAGDTQYF
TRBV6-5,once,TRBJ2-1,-,TGTGCCAGTCTAGCGCCCGGGAACAATGAGCAGTTCTTC,CASLAPGNNEQFF
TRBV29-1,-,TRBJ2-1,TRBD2,TGCAGCGTTGGAGGACTAGCACAGAACAATGAGCAGTTCTTC,CSVGGLAQNNEQFF
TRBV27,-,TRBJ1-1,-,TGTGCCAGCAGTTCCCCCGGCGGGATGAACACTGAAGCTTTCTTT,CASSSPGGMNTEAFF
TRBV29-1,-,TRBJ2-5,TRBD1,TGCAGCGTTGGACACGTACAGGGGGAGACCCAGTACTTC,CSVGHVQGETQYF
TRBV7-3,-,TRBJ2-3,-,TGTGCCAGCAGCCACCCCCAGACAGATACGCAGTATTTT,CASSHPQTDTQYF
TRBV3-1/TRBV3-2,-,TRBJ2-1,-,TGTGCCAGCAGCCAAGATAGAGCCAAACGGGGGAATGAGCAGTTCTTC,CASSQDRAKRGNEQFF
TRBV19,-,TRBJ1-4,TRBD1,TGTGCCAGCCGTGACAGGGTTCCCGAAAAACTGTTTTTT,CASRDRVPEKLFF
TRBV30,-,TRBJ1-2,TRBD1,TGTGCCTGGAGTTACAGGGGGCAAGGCTACACCTTC,CAWSYRGQGYTF
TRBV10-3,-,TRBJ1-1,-,TGTGCCATCAGTGAGTCGTATCAGGGGAGCACTGAAGCTTTCTTT,CAISESYQGSTEAFF
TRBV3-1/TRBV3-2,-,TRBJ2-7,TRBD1,TGTGCCAGCGGGGACAGGGGCCCCTACGAGCAGTACTTC,CASGDRGPYEQYF
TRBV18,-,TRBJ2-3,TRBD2,TGTGCCAGCTCACCTCGACTAGCGGGAGAAGATACGCAGTATTTT,CASSPRLAGEDTQYF
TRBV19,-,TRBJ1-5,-,TGTGCCAGTAGGCGGATCGAGAGGGGGAATAGCAATCAGCCCCAGCATTTT,CASRRIERGNSNQPQHF
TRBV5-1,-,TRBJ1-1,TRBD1,TGCGCCAGCACCTCGTTCCCAACAGGGGGCCCCATGAACACTGAAGCTTTCTTT,CASTSFPTGGPMNTEAFF
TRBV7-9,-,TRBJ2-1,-,TGTGCCAGCAGCTTAAGGGGAATCTCCTACAATGAGCAGTTCTTC,CASSLRGISYNEQFF
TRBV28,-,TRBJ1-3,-,TGTGCCAGCAGTTTCCAAACTGGAAACACCATATATTTT,CASSFQTGNTIYF
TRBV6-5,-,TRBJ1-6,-,TGTGCCAGCACCCGAGGGTTGAGGTCACCCCTCCACTTT,CASTRGLRSPLHF
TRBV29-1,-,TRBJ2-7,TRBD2,TGCAGCGTTGTCGGGGGGGCCCTGCAGTACTTC,CSVVGGALQYF
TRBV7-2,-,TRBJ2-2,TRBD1,TGTGCCAGCAGCGCCCAGGGGGCGCAAGCTACCGGGGAGCTGTTTTTT,CASSAQGAQATGELFF
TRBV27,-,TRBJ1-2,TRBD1,TGTGCCAGCAGCCGACAGGGGGCGATGACTAACTATGGCTACACCTTC,CASSRQGAMTNYGYTF
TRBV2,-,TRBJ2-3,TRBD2,TGTGCCAGCAGTGAAGGGCTAGCGGGAGTCTCAGATACGCAGTATTTT,CASSEGLAGVSDTQYF
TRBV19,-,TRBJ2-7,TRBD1,TGTGCCAGTAGTACAAGGACAGGGCCCTTTTGGGAGCAGTACTTC,CASSTRTGPFWEQYF
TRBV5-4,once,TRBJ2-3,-,TGTGCCAGCAGCGTCGGGGGTTACACAGATACGCAGTATTTT,CASSVGGYTDTQYF
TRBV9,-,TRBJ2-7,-,TGTGCCAGCAGCCCAGGTGCCAGCTACGAGCAGTACTTC,CASSPGASYEQYF
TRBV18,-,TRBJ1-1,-,TGTGCCAGCTCACCCGGGGTGGATGAAGCTTTCTTT,CASSPGVDEAFF
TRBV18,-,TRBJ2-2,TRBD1,TGTGCCAGCTCACACTCCGGGACAGGGAACACCGGGGAGCTGTTTTTT,CASSHSGTGNTGELFF
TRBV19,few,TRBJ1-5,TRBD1,TGTGCCAGTAGCCCCGGAGGGGGCAGTCAGCCCCAGCATTTT,CASSPGGGSQPQHF
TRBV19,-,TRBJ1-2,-,TGTGCCAGTAGTCCGGCTGGAGGGCCCGTTCGTGGCTACACCTTC,CASSPAGGPVRGYTF
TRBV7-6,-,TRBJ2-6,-,TGTGCCAGCAGCTTAACAATCTCTGGGGCCAACGTCCTGACTTTC,CASSLTISGANVLTF
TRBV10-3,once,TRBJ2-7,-,TGTGCCATCAGTGAGTCGTTAGGCAGGGGAAGATCCTACGAGCAGTACTTC,CAISESLGRGRSYEQYF